This T cell receptor beta chain emerged from a study of T-cell memory formation after mild COVID-19. TCRdb called the 5' RACE reads again in MiXCR, with one record for every CDR3 protein. The sample includes approximately 350,000 distinct CDR3 sequences, roughly 13% seen only once; the top ten take 20% to 25%. This clonotype was seen repeatedly, ten times or more. V was trimmed by 4 bases and J by 3 bases, leaving 10 bases between them. The CDR3 consists of 13 residues. The sequenced material came from PBMCs or a T cell subset sorted from them (not recorded which). The receptor comes from a man younger than 30 who had mild COVID-19 (a few samples of this study predate the infection). Cell type and time point are not known. The chain couples TRBV12-3 or TRBV12-4 to TRBJ2-7; a possible D gene is TRBD1 (6 bases). The CDR3 DNA follows: TGTGCCAGCAGTTGGGAAGGGGGCTACGAGCAGTACTTC. Translation gives CASSWEGGYEQYF.